Below, 2 T cell receptor beta chains from the same sample are listed, as sequenced in a study of T cells in Graves' hyperthyroidism and ophthalmopathy. TCR beta CDR3 sequences were amplified from RNA transcripts. First-round RT-PCR of the TCR CDR3 relied on the HTBI primer set. TCRdb passed the multiplex PCR reads through MiXCR, listing each CDR3 protein once. The top ten hold under 20% of the sample, which has about 570,000 distinct CDR3 sequences, under 60% seen once. The sequencing input was peripheral blood or thyroid tissue (not recorded which). The origin of the receptors is an adult woman with Graves' disease, either hyperthyroidism or ophthalmopathy (not recorded which).

The rearrangement joins TRBV12-3 or TRBV12-4 to TRBJ1-5; TRBD1 is a possible D gene (5 bases). With 3 bases removed from V and 4 bases from J, the gap between germline ends came to 13 bases. CDR3 length equals 15 residues. CDR3 amino acids: CASSFYLGGNQPQHF. CDR3 sequence (DNA): TGTGCCAGCAGTTTCTATCTTGGGGGGAATCAGCCCCAGCATTTT.

CDR3 amino acids: CSVYHTEAFF. CDR3 nucleotides: TGCAGCGTTTACCACACTGAAGCTTTCTTT. The chain uses TRBV29-1 and TRBJ1-1; D is unclear. The CDR3 covers 10 residues. V was pared by 5 bases and J by 3 bases, with 4 bases between. The germline V gene has CDR1 SQVTM and CDR2 ANQGSEA.